Sequencing of this TCR beta chain was carried out in a study of OX40 agonist ivuxolimab in advanced cancers. Study in general: Dose-escalation patients had hepatocellular carcinoma, melanoma, renal cell or head and neck cancer.

Study outcomes and limitations: In the expanded peripheral T cells, antigen specificity was never determined.

Using immunoSEQ multiplex PCR, the repertoire was profiled, and TCRdb retains in-frame clones only, with some absent. The repertoire has 65,000 to 75,000 clones, 88% of them found once; the top ten carry under 0.7%. As regards this clone: The antigen remains undetermined.

Germline V gene data show CDR1 as KGHSH and CDR2 as LQKENI. The V gene lost 3 bases and the J gene lost 7 bases, with 16 bases spanning the gap. The CDR3 is 16 amino acids. The TCR was taken from an adult with an advanced solid tumor such as melanoma, head and neck, liver or kidney cancer. Source: CD4+ or CD8+ T cells sorted from blood, taken in a trial of the OX40 agonist ivuxolimab. The gene calls are TRBV18 and TRBJ1-6, with a weak D call TRBD1 (5 bases). In nucleotides, the CDR3 is TGTGCCAGCTCACCCAGAGACGTCGGGGCGAATTCACCCCTCCACTTT. Translation gives CASSPRDVGANSPLHF.